The T cell receptor (beta chain) described here comes from a study of blood T cell repertoires in COVID-19. This clone was observed a handful of times. Profiling relied on immunoSEQ multiplex PCR, and the TCRdb table lists in-frame clones only, not all of them. The data hold about 250,000 clones, with around nine tenths observed a single time. The TCR was taken from a man younger than 35 with active or convalescent COVID-19. The source material was peripheral blood.

The CDR3, as DNA: TGTGCCAGCAGTGGAGGCCCGAATAATTCACCCCTCCACTTT. This codes for CASSGGPNNSPLHF. The chain has TRBV2 and TRBJ1-6; D is uncertain. The CDR3 extends over 14 amino acids. Germline values: CDR1 SNHLY, CDR2 FYNNEI. Trimming removed 4 bases at V and 5 bases at J, with 9 bases between.